The clone carrying this TCR beta chain came up many times. The TCR beta CDR3 regions underwent amplification using RNA transcripts as the source. HTBI primers drove first-round RT-PCR of the TCR CDR3. TCRdb processed the multiplex PCR reads anew with MiXCR; each CDR3 protein has one entry. Of about 550,000 distinct CDR3 sequences in the sample, less than 25% are singletons; the top ten hold around 27%. The data belong to a study of T cells in Graves' hyperthyroidism and ophthalmopathy. The material sequenced was blood. This clonotype was obtained from a man younger than 35 with Graves' hyperthyroidism.

The CDR3 region has the DNA TGTGCCAGCAGCTTCTCGGCGGGGGAATACGAGCAGTACTTC. Translating it yields CASSFSAGEYEQYF. This sequence joins TRBV11-2 and TRBJ2-7, with TRBD2 matching 7 bases. Germline CDR1 is SGHAT and CDR2 is FQNNGV. The V segment lost 3 bases and the J segment 4 bases; nucleotides outside the gene matches: 6. The CDR3 has 14 residues.